The 5 T cell receptor beta chains in this list originate from one sample, sequenced in a study of blood T cell repertoires in COVID-19. The table came from immunoSEQ multiplex PCR; TCRdb's copy has only in-frame clones and leaves some out. The profile shows approximately 130,000 clones, 65% to 85% of them singletons. The sample taken for sequencing was peripheral blood. The source of these receptors is a man older than 75 with active or convalescent COVID-19.

This chain joins TRBV7-2 and TRBJ2-5, with TRBD2 identical over 8 bases. This CDR3 spans 15 amino acids. The germline V gene encodes CDR1 SGHTA and CDR2 FQGNSA. V lost 1 base, J lost 5 bases, and 6 bases stayed unmatched. The CDR3 here is CASSLDGGAVETQYF. The CDR3 nucleotides read TGTGCCAGCAGCTTAGACGGGGGGGCTGTGGAGACCCAGTACTTC.

The V and J genes are TRBV19 and TRBJ1-6, with 9 bases lining up with TRBD1. The CDR3 is 18 residues long. Germline V CDR1 and CDR2: LNHDA, SQIVND (reference sequence). V trimming: 3 bases; J trimming: 8 bases; junction bases outside the gene matches: 14. CDR3 amino acids: CASSISGRGRQGDSPLHF. The CDR3 DNA reads as TGTGCCAGTAGTATTTCAGGCAGGGGGCGACAGGGGGATTCACCCCTCCACTTT.

The chain recombines TRBV7-2 with TRBJ1-1; a weak D match, TRBD1 (5 bases). CDR1 is SGHTA, CDR2 FQGNSA, per germline. This CDR3 has 14 amino acids. With 5 bases removed from V and 3 bases from J, the gap between germline ends came to 13 bases. CDR3: CASSKDPRDTEAFF. The CDR3 DNA follows: TGTGCCAGCAGCAAAGACCCCAGGGACACTGAAGCTTTCTTT.

The chain is built from TRBV7-3 and TRBJ2-6; D gene unclear. The CDR3 extends over 18 amino acids. The germline CDR1 and CDR2 sequences are SGHTA and FQGTGA. Trimming cost V 2 bases and J 0 bases, with 14 bases left between them. The CDR3: CASSLRPQEFSGANVLTF. The CDR3 coding sequence is TGTGCCAGCAGCTTACGCCCCCAGGAATTCTCTGGGGCCAACGTCCTGACTTTC. Using reference TRBV7-3 and TRBJ2-6 for the parts outside the CDR3, the full variable domain is GAGVSQTPSNKVTEKGKYVELRCDPISGHTALYWYRQSLGQGPEFLIYFQGTGAADDSGLPNDRFFAVRPEGSVSTLKIQRTERGDSAVYLCASSLRPQEFSGANVLTFGAGSRLTVL.

With respect to this clone: Mismatch with germline at one junction end may stem from a read error. J is TRBJ2-3 and V is TRBV7-2, with TRBD2 matching over 9 bases. CDR1 and CDR2 (germline): SGHTA, FQGNSA. The CDR3 consists of 14 residues. The CDR3 sequence: CASSRAGGTDTQYF. CDR3 coding DNA: TGTGCCAGCAGCAGAGCGGGGGGCACGGATACGCAGTATTTT.